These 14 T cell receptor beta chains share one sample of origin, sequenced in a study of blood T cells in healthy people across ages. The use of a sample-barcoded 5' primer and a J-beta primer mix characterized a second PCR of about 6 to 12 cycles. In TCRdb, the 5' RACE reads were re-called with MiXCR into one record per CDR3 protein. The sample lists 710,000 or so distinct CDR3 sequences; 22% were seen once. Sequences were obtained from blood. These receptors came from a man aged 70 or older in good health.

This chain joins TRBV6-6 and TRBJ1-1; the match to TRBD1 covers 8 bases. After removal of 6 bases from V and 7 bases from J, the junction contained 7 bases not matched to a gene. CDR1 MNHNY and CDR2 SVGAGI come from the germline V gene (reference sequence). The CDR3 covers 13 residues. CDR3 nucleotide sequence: TGTGCCAGCAGACACGGACAGGGTGGTGAAGCTTTCTTT. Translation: CASRHGQGGEAFF.

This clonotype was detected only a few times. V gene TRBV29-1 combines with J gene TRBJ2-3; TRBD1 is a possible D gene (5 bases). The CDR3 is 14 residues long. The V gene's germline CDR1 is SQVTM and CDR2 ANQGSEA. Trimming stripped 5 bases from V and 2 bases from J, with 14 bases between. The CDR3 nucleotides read TGCAGCGTTCCGTGGGGCGGCACCACAGATACGCAGTATTTT. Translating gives CSVPWGGTTDTQYF.

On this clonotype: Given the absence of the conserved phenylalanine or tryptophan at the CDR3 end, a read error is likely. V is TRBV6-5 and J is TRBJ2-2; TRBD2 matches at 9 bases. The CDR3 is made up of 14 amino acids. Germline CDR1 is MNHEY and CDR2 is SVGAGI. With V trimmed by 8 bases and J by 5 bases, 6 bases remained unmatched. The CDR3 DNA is TGTGCCAGCGGGCGGGAGGGCCATACCGGGGAGCTGTTTCTT. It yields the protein CASGREGHTGELFL.

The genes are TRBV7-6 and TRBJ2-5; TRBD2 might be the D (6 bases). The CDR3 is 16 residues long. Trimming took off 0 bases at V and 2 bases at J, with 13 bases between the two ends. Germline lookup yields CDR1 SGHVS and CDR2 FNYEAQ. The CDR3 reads CASSLAIGTGQETQYF. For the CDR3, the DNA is TGTGCCAGCAGCTTAGCCATCGGGACTGGACAAGAGACCCAGTACTTC.

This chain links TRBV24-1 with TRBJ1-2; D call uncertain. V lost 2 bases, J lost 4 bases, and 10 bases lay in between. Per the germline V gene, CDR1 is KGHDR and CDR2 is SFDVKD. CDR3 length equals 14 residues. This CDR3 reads CATSDSADIYGYTF. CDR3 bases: TGTGCCACCAGTGATTCCGCCGACATCTATGGCTACACCTTC.

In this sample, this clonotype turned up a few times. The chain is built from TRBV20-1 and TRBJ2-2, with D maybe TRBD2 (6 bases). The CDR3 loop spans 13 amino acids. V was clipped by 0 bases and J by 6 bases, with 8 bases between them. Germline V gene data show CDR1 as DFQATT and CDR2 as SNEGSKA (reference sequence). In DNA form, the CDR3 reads TGCAGTGCTAGAGAGTGGGGGGCCGGGGAGCTGTTTTTT. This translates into CSAREWGAGELFF.

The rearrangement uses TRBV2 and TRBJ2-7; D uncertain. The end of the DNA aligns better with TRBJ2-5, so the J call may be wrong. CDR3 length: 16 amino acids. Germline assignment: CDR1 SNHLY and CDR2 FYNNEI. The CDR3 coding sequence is TGTGCCATCGCTGAGCTGGGATCCCCCTTCCAAGAGACCCAGTACTTC. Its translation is CAIAELGSPFQETQYF.

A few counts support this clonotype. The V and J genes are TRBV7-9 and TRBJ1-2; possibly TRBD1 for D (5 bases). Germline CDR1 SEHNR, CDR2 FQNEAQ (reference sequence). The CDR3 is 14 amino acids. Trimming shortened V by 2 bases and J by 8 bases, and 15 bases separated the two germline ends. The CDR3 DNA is TGTGCCAGCAGCTTATTAAAGGGGCTCGAGGGCTACACCTTC. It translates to CASSLLKGLEGYTF.

CDR3 sequence: CSASWGSGNTIYF. The CDR3 DNA is TGCAGTGCTAGTTGGGGATCCGGAAACACCATATATTTT. This chain links TRBV20-1 with TRBJ1-3, with unresolved D. Germline CDR1 is DFQATT and CDR2 is SNEGSKA (reference sequence). The V and J ends lost 3 bases and 4 bases respectively, with 10 bases between them. CDR3 size: 13 residues.

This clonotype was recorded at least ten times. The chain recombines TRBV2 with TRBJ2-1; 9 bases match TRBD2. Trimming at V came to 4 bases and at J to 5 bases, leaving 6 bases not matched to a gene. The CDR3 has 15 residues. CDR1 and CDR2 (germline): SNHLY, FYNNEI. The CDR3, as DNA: TGTGCCAGCAGTGGAGAGCGGGGGGCAGACAATGAGCAGTTCTTC. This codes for CASSGERGADNEQFF.

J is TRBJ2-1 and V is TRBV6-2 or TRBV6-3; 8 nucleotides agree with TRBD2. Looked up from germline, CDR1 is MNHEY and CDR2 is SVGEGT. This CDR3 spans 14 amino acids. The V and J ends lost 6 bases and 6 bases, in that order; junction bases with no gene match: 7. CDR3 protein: CASSYSGGGNEQFF. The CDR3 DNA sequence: TGTGCCAGCAGCTACAGCGGGGGCGGCAATGAGCAGTTCTTC.

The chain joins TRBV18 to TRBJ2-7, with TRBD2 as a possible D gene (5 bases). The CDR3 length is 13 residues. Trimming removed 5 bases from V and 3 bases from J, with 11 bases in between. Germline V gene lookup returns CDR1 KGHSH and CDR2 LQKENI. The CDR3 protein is CASSAAGNYEQYF. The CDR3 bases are TGTGCCAGCTCAGCCGCCGGGAACTACGAGCAGTACTTC.

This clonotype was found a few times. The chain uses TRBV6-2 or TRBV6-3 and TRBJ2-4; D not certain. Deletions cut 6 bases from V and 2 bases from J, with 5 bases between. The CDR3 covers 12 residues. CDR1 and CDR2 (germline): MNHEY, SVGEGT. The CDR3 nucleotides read TGTGCCAGCAGGTCGACCAAAAACATTCAGTACTTC. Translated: CASRSTKNIQYF.

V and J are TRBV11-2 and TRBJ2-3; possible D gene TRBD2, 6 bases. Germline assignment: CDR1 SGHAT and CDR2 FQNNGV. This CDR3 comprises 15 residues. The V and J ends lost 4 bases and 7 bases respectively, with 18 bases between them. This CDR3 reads CASSSSVIGGYTQYF. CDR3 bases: TGTGCCAGCAGCTCTAGCGTGATTGGCGGATATACGCAGTATTTT.